The present entry profiles one T cell receptor beta chain with its context. This sample was taken from a study of cytomegalovirus exposure and HLA in healthy donors. The PCR had 60 Vbeta and 13 Jbeta primers. Some clones are missing from TCRdb's copy, which holds only in-frame ones; the method was immunoSEQ multiplex PCR. The table lists about 82,000 clones, approximately 64% of them singletons. The sample comprised PBMCs. The TCR originated in a woman in her fifties or sixties in good health and CMV-seropositive.

CDR3 sequence: CASSFGTGPNYGYTF. Written as DNA, the CDR3 is TGTGCCAGCAGCTTTGGGACAGGCCCTAACTATGGCTACACCTTC. This chain uses TRBV7-2 with TRBJ1-2; 8 nucleotides agree with TRBD1. Germline CDR1 SGHTA, CDR2 FQGNSA. The CDR3 totals 15 residues. V lost 3 bases, J lost 0 bases, and 3 bases stayed unmatched.